This TCR beta chain derives from a study of control samples from healthy donors and cancer patients. The germline V gene has CDR1 LGHNT and CDR2 FRNRAP. The CDR3 runs 12 residues. Worth noting for this clone: Germline is not matched at one junction end, which may reflect a read error.

This table comes from immunoSEQ multiplex PCR, and its TCRdb copy is limited to in-frame clones, with some not included. This table has around 200,000 clones, over 85% appearing once. Sequenced: blood. This receptor was taken from a man aged 18 to 29 in good health. V and J are TRBV12-5 and TRBJ1-2, with a tentative D call TRBD1 (6 bases). The chain's CDR3 is CASGLPGQRPHF. In DNA, the CDR3 is TGTGCTAGTGGTTTGCCGGGACAACGCCCCCACTTC.